Described below is a single T cell receptor (beta chain) sequence and its context. The junction and the germline gene differ at one end; a read error may be behind it. These data belong to a study of blood T cells in healthy people across ages. This CDR3 spans 13 amino acids. The germline gives CDR1 DFQATT, CDR2 SNEGSKA (reference sequence). Through a sample-barcoded 5' primer and a J-beta primer mix, a second PCR was run for about 7 to 12 cycles. TCRdb re-analysed the 5' RACE reads in MiXCR, keeping a single row per CDR3 protein. The sample has roughly 700,000 distinct CDR3 sequences; roughly 30% are singletons. A minimum of 6 micrograms of total RNA was extracted per sample.

The sample consisted of blood. The TCR originated in a woman of 80 years or more in good health. The rearrangement links TRBV20-1 to TRBJ2-3; D unclear. CDR3 in amino acids: CSASVARGDMQYF. The DNA of the CDR3 is TGCAGTGCTAGTGTGGCCAGAGGCGATATGCAGTATTTT.